A single TCR beta chain is shown here with its context. These data come from a study of patients and donors after allogeneic stem cell transplantation. TCRdb re-called the RT-PCR reads through MiXCR, storing one row per CDR3 protein. The sample lists hundreds of thousands of distinct CDR3 sequences, roughly two fifths occurring once. What was sequenced was blood, either unsorted or a sorted T cell fraction (not recorded which). This receptor was obtained from a human donor who was either an allogeneic HSCT recipient or a stem cell or donor lymphocyte infusion donor (not recorded which). It is not recorded whose cells these are; they may come from a transplant donor.

This chain's CDR3 is CASSLGFVKPQHF. Written as DNA, the CDR3 is TGTGCCAGCAGCTTAGGATTTGTGAAGCCCCAGCATTTT. The J gene is TRBJ1-5, the V gene TRBV7-2; the D is unclear. In germline, CDR1 is SGHTA, CDR2 FQGNSA. This CDR3 has 13 amino acids. Trimming left V 1 base short and J 8 bases short, with 9 bases between.